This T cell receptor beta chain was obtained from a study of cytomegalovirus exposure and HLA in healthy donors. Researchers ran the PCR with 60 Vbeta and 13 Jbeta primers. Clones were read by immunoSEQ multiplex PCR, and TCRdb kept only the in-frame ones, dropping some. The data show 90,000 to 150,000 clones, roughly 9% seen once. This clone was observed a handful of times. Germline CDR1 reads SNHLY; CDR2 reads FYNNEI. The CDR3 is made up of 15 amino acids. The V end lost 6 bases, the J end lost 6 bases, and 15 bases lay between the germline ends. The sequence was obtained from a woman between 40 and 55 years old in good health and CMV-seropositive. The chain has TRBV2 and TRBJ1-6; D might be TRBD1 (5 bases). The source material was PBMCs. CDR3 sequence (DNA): TGTGCCAGCAGGACGCAGGGAAACCCTAATTCACCCCTCCACTTT. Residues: CASRTQGNPNSPLHF.